The clone carrying this TCR beta chain came up once. How the authors handled the data: The authors estimated nucleated cell counts from reference gene primer amplification. TCRdb keeps only in-frame clones here, not all; method: immunoSEQ multiplex PCR. The V and J calls and the clone size are those of that table, but D and trimming were determined from the DNA. Here the sample spans about 240,000 clones, more than 75% being singletons. The sample comes from a study of blood T cell repertoires in COVID-19. At the level of the study: The samples span acute and convalescent COVID-19 from the United States, Italy and Spain. PBMCs, B-cell-depleted T cells, or T cells were the source of the cDNA or gDNA that made up the material.

This CDR3 is 15 amino acids long. The chain links TRBV21-1 to TRBJ2-3; whether TRBD2, the table's D call, matches the DNA was not checked. TRBV21-1 is given as a pseudogene. Sequencing was carried out using peripheral blood. This clonotype was sampled from an elderly man with acute or convalescent COVID-19. CDR3 sequence reads: CASSKRDSITDTQYF. CDR3 in DNA: TGTGCCAGCAGCAAGCGGGACTCAATCACAGATACGCAGTATTTT.